This T cell receptor (beta chain) was documented in a study of shared clonotypes between healthy human individuals. The study, taken as a whole, reports: Sequencing depth was expected to affect clonotype sharing among donors.

Clones were sequenced by immunoSEQ multiplex PCR, and TCRdb holds only the in-frame ones, with some missing. Of 450,000 to 600,000 clones in the sample, about four fifths are singletons; the top ten hold 13%. On this clone itself: Its antigen is currently unknown.

The trim removed 2 bases at V and 6 bases at J, leaving 1 base unmatched. The CDR3 covers 15 residues. The germline V gene encodes CDR1 SGHRS and CDR2 YFSETQ. Every contributor of samples was a Caucasian grown-up residing in Nashville, Tennessee. Sequencing was performed on PBMCs. This clonotype was sampled from a woman in her forties in good health. Some clones in this sample may be carry-over from other donors' samples. The rearrangement uses TRBV5-1 and TRBJ2-3; 15 bases are shared with TRBD2. The CDR3 sequence: CASSFGTSGRDTQYF. In nucleotides, the CDR3 is TGCGCCAGCAGCTTCGGGACTAGCGGGAGGGATACGCAGTATTTT.